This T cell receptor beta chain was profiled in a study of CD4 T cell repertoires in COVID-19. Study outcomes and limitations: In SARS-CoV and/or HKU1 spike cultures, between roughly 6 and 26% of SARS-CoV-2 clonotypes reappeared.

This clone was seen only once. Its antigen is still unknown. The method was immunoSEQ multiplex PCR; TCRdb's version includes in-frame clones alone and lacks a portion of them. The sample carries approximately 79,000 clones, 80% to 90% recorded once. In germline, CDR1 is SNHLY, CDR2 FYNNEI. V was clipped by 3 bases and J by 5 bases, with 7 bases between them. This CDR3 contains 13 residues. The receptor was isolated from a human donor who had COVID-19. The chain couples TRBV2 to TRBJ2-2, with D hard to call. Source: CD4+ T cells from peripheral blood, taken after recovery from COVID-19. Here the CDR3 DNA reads TGTGCCAGCAGTGACTTGGGGACCGGGGAGCTGTTTTTT. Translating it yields CASSDLGTGELFF.